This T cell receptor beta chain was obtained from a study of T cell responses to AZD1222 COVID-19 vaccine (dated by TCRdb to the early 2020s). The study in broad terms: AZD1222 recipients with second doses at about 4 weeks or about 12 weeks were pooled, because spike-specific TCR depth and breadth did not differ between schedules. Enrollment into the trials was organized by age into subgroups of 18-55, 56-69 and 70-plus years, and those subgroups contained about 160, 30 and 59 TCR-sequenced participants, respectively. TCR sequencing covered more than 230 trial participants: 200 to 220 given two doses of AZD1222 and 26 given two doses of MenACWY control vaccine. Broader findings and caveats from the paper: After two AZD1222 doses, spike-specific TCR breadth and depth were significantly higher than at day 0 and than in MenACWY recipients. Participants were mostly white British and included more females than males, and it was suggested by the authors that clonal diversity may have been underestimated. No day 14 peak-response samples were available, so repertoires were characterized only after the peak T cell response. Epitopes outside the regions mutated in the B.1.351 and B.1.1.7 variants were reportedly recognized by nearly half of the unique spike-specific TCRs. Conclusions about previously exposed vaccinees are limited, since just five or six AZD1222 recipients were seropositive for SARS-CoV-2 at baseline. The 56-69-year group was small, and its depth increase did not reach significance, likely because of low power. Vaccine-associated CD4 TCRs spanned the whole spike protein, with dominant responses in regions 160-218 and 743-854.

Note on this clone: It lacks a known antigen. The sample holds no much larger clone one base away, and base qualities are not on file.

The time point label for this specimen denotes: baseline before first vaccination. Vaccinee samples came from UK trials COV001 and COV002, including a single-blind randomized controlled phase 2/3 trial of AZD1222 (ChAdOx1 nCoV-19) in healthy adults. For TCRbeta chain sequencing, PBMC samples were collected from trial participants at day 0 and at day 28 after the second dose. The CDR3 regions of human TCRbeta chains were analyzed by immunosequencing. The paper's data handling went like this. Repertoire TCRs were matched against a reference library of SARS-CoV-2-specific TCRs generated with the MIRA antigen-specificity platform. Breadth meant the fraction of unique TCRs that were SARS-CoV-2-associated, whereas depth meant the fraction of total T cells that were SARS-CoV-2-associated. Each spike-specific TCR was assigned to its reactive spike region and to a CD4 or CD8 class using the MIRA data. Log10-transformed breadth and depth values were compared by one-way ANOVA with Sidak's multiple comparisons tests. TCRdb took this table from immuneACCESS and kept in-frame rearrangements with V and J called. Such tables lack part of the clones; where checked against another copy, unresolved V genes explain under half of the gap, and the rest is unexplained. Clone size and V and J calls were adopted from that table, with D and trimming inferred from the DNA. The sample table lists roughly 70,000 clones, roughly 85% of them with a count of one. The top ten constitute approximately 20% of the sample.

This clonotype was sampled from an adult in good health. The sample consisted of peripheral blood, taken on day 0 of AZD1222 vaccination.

The sequence in DNA is TGTGCCACCCGACCACAGGGGGCAACTGAAGCTTTCTTT. Its protein reads: CATRPQGATEAFF. In this chain, TRBV18 is recombined with TRBJ1-1, with 9 bases aligning to TRBD1. V is cut back by 10 bases and J by 5 bases, with 8 bases in the junction unmatched. Based on the germline V gene, the CDR1 and CDR2 sequences are KGHSH and LQKENI. Measured from the cysteine to the phenylalanine, the CDR3 is 13 residues long. The only DNA kept is the CDR3, 39 bases in frame from the first base. With all but the CDR3 taken from the reference TRBV18 and TRBJ1-1 genes, the full variable domain is: NAGVMQNPRHLVRRRGQEARLRCSPMKGHSHVYWYRQLPEEGLKFMVYLQKENIIDESGMPKERFSAEFPKEGPSILRIQQVVRGDSAAYFCATRPQGATEAFFGQGTRLTVV.